This T cell receptor (beta chain) originates from a study of identical twins. Unique molecular identifiers were present on the cDNA, and a universal primer site came from template switching. Each CDR3 protein is one row after TCRdb ran MiXCR on the 5' RACE reads. The sample consists of approximately 590,000 distinct CDR3 sequences, more than 9% of them appearing once. This clonotype was recorded many times. Every one of the donors was a healthy Caucasian. Germline lookup yields CDR1 SQVTM and CDR2 ANQGSEA. After removal of 6 bases from V and 3 bases from J, the junction contained 7 bases not matched to a gene. This CDR3 is 15 amino acids long. In addition, the sample was reused for a study of yellow fever vaccine responses in identical twins.

What was sequenced was PBMCs. This clonotype was sampled from a woman aged 18-35 years in good health. This sequence joins TRBV29-1 and TRBJ2-1, with 11 bases matching TRBD2. As DNA, the CDR3 is TGCAGCGTACCCACTGGGACTAGCGGCTACAATGAGCAGTTCTTC. It translates to CSVPTGTSGYNEQFF.